These 30 T cell receptor beta chains came from one sample sequenced in a study of blood T cell repertoires in COVID-19. Clones were sequenced by immunoSEQ multiplex PCR, and TCRdb holds only the in-frame ones, with some missing. The data hold 200,000 to 250,000 clones, with 82% observed a single time. Source material: peripheral blood. The receptor set was obtained from an older woman with COVID-19, enrolled during active disease.

J is TRBJ1-2 and V is TRBV24-1; TRBD1 matches at 9 bases. Germline CDR1 reads KGHDR; CDR2 reads SFDVKD. The CDR3 is 14 amino acids. The V and J ends lost 7 bases and 5 bases, in that order; junction bases with no gene match: 7. The CDR3 here is CATRADRGWYGYTF. The CDR3 nucleotides read TGTGCCACCAGAGCCGACAGGGGGTGGTATGGCTACACCTTC.

The V call is TRBV28, the J call TRBJ1-5; no clear D. The CDR3 loop spans 13 amino acids. From germline, CDR1 is MDHEN and CDR2 SYDVKM. V was shortened by 7 bases and J by 4 bases, with 11 bases between the two germline ends. This CDR3 reads CASTGSLNQPQHF. The CDR3 region has the DNA TGTGCCAGCACCGGGAGTTTAAATCAGCCCCAGCATTTT.

This chain links TRBV10-2 with TRBJ2-1; 14 nucleotides line up with TRBD2. After removal of 7 bases from V and 9 bases from J, the junction contained 14 bases not matched to a gene. CDR1 is WSHSY, CDR2 SAAADI, per germline. The CDR3 has 17 residues. The CDR3 is CASKATSGTSGSSEQFF. Here the CDR3 DNA reads TGCGCCAGCAAAGCAACTTCCGGGACTAGCGGGAGCTCTGAGCAGTTCTTC.

V gene TRBV7-6 combines with J gene TRBJ2-3; tentative D call: TRBD2 (6 bases). The germline gives CDR1 SGHVS, CDR2 FNYEAQ. V dropped 1 base and J dropped 1 base, with 9 bases sitting between them. The CDR3 extends over 15 amino acids. The CDR3 region has the DNA TGTGCCAGCAGCTTAGGGCGGGGCCGCACAGATACGCAGTATTTT. Translating it yields CASSLGRGRTDTQYF. Combining the CDR3 with reference TRBV7-6 and TRBJ2-3 gives the whole variable domain GAGVSQSPRYKVTKRGQDVALRCDPISGHVSLYWYRQALGQGPEFLTYFNYEAQQDKSGLPNDRFSAERPEGSISTLTIQRTEQRDSAMYRCASSLGRGRTDTQYFGPGTRLTVL.

The chain joins TRBV5-6 to TRBJ1-1; D perhaps matches TRBD1 (5 bases). V was pared by 3 bases and J by 0 bases, with 12 bases between. This CDR3 has 15 amino acids. From germline, CDR1 is SGHDT and CDR2 YYEEEE. In DNA form, the CDR3 reads TGTGCCAGCAGCTCGCCCGACAGCATGAACACTGAAGCTTTCTTT. This translates into CASSSPDSMNTEAFF.

This clone turned up a few times. The chain recombines TRBV10-3 with TRBJ1-1, with TRBD1 matching 7 bases. Germline V gene sequence: CDR1 ENHRY, CDR2 SYGVKD. This CDR3 region has 15 residues. V lost 6 bases, J lost 2 bases, and 9 bases stayed unmatched. CDR3 DNA: TGTGCCATCAGAGATTCCGGGACAGATAACACTGAAGCTTTCTTT. Translating gives CAIRDSGTDNTEAFF.

This clone was found a few times. This chain connects TRBV18 to TRBJ2-7; 7 bases line up with TRBD1. The germline V gene has CDR1 KGHSH and CDR2 LQKENI. The length of the CDR3 is 13 residues. V lost 4 bases and J lost 3; bases outside the gene matches: 3. CDR3 loop: CASSLGQDYEQYF. The DNA for the CDR3 is TGTGCCAGCTCACTAGGACAGGACTACGAGCAGTACTTC.

The gene calls are TRBV4-1 and TRBJ2-7; 11 bases fit TRBD2. The V segment lost 0 bases and the J segment 6 bases; nucleotides outside the gene matches: 7. The CDR3 covers 16 residues. CDR1 MGHRA and CDR2 YSYEKL come from the germline V gene. CDR3 in DNA: TGCGCCAGCAGCCAAGAAGCTAGCGGGAGGATCGGCGAGCAGTACTTC. As protein: CASSQEASGRIGEQYF.

This clone was counted a few times. V gene TRBV4-2 combines with J gene TRBJ2-6; D perhaps matches TRBD1 (5 bases). V was trimmed by 3 bases and J by 2 bases, leaving 11 bases between them. CDR1 is LGHNA, CDR2 YNFKEQ, per germline. The CDR3 spans 16 residues. The CDR3 DNA follows: TGTGCCAGCAGCCACGTCGGCAGGGCTGGGGCCAACGTCCTGACTTTC. Residues: CASSHVGRAGANVLTF.

This chain uses TRBV18 with TRBJ2-1, with 12 positions matching TRBD1. Germline-derived CDR1 and CDR2 are KGHSH and LQKENI. V dropped 8 bases and J dropped 11; count of bases not matched to a gene: 7. The CDR3 runs to 13 residues. CDR3 nucleotide sequence: TGTGCCAGCACTGGGACAGGGGGCTTTAAGCAGTTCTTC. As protein: CASTGTGGFKQFF.

The count of this clone is one. The chain links TRBV2 to TRBJ2-7; TRBD2 matches 12 bases. The trim removed 8 bases at V and 4 bases at J, leaving 6 bases unmatched. The germline V gene encodes CDR1 SNHLY and CDR2 FYNNEI. There are 14 residues in the CDR3. CDR3: CASASGRALYEQYF. The CDR3 DNA is TGTGCCAGCGCTAGCGGGAGGGCTTTGTACGAGCAGTACTTC.

In its sample, this clone was seen once. The gene calls are TRBV6-6 and TRBJ1-5; possible D gene TRBD1, 6 bases. V lost 9 bases and J 2 bases, leaving 8 bases between the germline ends. The CDR3 covers 12 residues. The germline V gene has CDR1 MNHNY and CDR2 SVGAGI (reference sequence). CDR3 amino acids: CASRQGNQPQHF. The CDR3 DNA reads TGTGCCAGTCGACAGGGCAATCAGCCCCAGCATTTT.

The chain is built from TRBV2 and TRBJ1-5, with D unclear. The CDR3 consists of 14 residues. CDR1 is SNHLY, CDR2 FYNNEI, per germline. The V end lost 3 bases, the J end lost 5 bases, and 11 bases lay between the germline ends. The chain's CDR3 is CASSDTNPDQPQHF. In DNA, the CDR3 is TGTGCCAGCAGTGACACAAACCCCGATCAGCCCCAGCATTTT.

There are a few counts of this clone. CDR3 nucleotides: TGTGCCAGCAGCGTAGCCCTGGGACTAGCGGGAGCAGGCTCCTACAATGAGCAGTTCTTC. Translating it yields CASSVALGLAGAGSYNEQFF. The rearrangement joins TRBV9 to TRBJ2-1; TRBD2 aligns across 14 bases. V shed 0 bases and J 0 bases; nucleotides not matched to a gene: 8. This CDR3 spans 20 amino acids. Germline-derived CDR1 and CDR2 are SGDLS and YYNGEE.

The chain is built from TRBV7-2 and TRBJ2-1; 8 nucleotides align to TRBD2. CDR1 is SGHTA and CDR2 is FQGNSA in the germline V gene. The V and J ends lost 5 bases and 9 bases, in that order; junction bases with no gene match: 9. The CDR3 has 14 residues. The CDR3 loop reads CASSPKGLGGEQFF. The CDR3, as DNA: TGTGCCAGCAGCCCTAAGGGACTAGGTGGTGAGCAGTTCTTC.

The CDR3: CASSSGGGRDEQYF. In DNA form, the CDR3 reads TGTGCCAGCAGCTCCGGCGGTGGGAGGGACGAGCAGTACTTC. This chain connects TRBV5-8 to TRBJ2-7; TRBD2 matches at 7 bases. This CDR3 comprises 14 residues. V shed 3 bases and J 5 bases; nucleotides not matched to a gene: 8. Germline CDR1 SGHTS, CDR2 YDEGEE.

The chain is built from TRBV7-2 and TRBJ1-4; D remains unclear. CDR3 length: 16 amino acids. With 0 bases removed from V and 7 bases from J, the gap between germline ends came to 15 bases. Germline V gives CDR1 SGHTA, CDR2 FQGNSA. The CDR3 DNA sequence: TGTGCCAGCAGCTTAGCAGGGTCGGGGTTCGGTGAAAAACTGTTTTTT. Translated, it gives CASSLAGSGFGEKLFF.

The chain links TRBV3-1 (or the pseudogene TRBV3-2) to TRBJ1-5, with TRBD1 as a possible D gene (6 bases). CDR1 is LGHDT and CDR2 is YNNKEL in the germline V gene (reference sequence). V dropped 4 bases and J dropped 5 bases, with 9 bases sitting between them. CDR3 length equals 13 residues. CDR3 residues: CASSLGGDQPQHF. In DNA form, the CDR3 reads TGTGCCAGCAGCCTAGGGGGAGATCAGCCCCAGCATTTT.

This chain uses TRBV9 with TRBJ2-5, with 8 bases fitting TRBD2. The germline CDR1 and CDR2 sequences are SGDLS and YYNGEE. The CDR3 loop spans 14 amino acids. With 4 bases clipped from V and 2 bases from J, the junction kept 4 bases outside the gene matches. The CDR3 DNA follows: TGTGCCAGCAGCTCCGGGGGGGGGCAAGAGACCCAGTACTTC. This encodes CASSSGGGQETQYF.

The chain carries TRBV9 and TRBJ2-7; 7 bases align to TRBD1. The germline V gene encodes CDR1 SGDLS and CDR2 YYNGEE. V gave up 4 bases and J gave up 3 bases; unmatched junction bases: 13. This CDR3 spans 16 amino acids. CDR3 region: CASSKQTGARNYEQYF. The CDR3 DNA reads as TGTGCCAGCAGCAAACAAACAGGGGCAAGAAACTACGAGCAGTACTTC. Filled out from reference TRBV9 and TRBJ2-7, the complete variable domain reads DSGVTQTPKHLITATGQRVTLRCSPRSGDLSVYWYQQSLDQGLQFLIQYYNGEERAKGNILERFSAQQFPDLHSELNLSSLELGDSALYFCASSKQTGARNYEQYFGPGTRLTVT.

For the CDR3, the DNA is TGCGCCAGCAGTGGGGGGACAGGGGAGACAGATACGCAGTATTTT. This gives the protein CASSGGTGETDTQYF. The chain is built from TRBV10-1 and TRBJ2-3, with TRBD1 matching 10 bases. This CDR3 contains 15 residues. The germline V gene has CDR1 WNHNN and CDR2 SYGVQD (reference sequence). V shed 4 bases, J shed 3 bases, and the junction held 4 bases outside the gene matches.

This chain links TRBV5-4 with TRBJ1-1; 7 bases are shared with TRBD1. The length of the CDR3 is 18 residues. CDR1 is SGHNT and CDR2 is YYREEE in the germline V gene (reference sequence). With V trimmed by 0 bases and J by 1 base, 12 bases remained unmatched. For the CDR3, the DNA is TGTGCCAGCAGCTTGGCCTTAATCGAGGGGGCGAGGAACACTGAAGCTTTCTTT. Translated, it gives CASSLALIEGARNTEAFF.

The chain uses TRBV10-2 and TRBJ1-5, with D possibly matching TRBD1 (6 bases). CDR1 WSHSY and CDR2 SAAADI come from the germline V gene. Trimming left V 3 bases short and J 7 bases short, with 13 bases between. The CDR3 runs 14 residues. The CDR3 spells CASSDSFQGQPQHF. CDR3 DNA sequence: TGCGCCAGCAGTGATTCTTTCCAGGGGCAGCCCCAGCATTTT.

The chain is built from TRBV7-2 and TRBJ1-1; D remains unclear. Germline-derived CDR1 and CDR2 are SGHTA and FQGNSA. The CDR3 runs 16 residues. V lost 1 base and J lost 0, with 12 bases in between. CDR3 nucleotides: TGTGCCAGCAGCTTAGAGTTTGCGCCCTTGAACACTGAAGCTTTCTTT. Translating it yields CASSLEFAPLNTEAFF.

CDR3 residues: CASSNRGQGNQPQHF. The CDR3 DNA reads as TGTGCCAGTAGTAATCGAGGACAGGGTAATCAGCCCCAGCATTTT. The chain links TRBV19 to TRBJ1-5, with 8 bases that match TRBD1. Germline V gene data show CDR1 as LNHDA and CDR2 as SQIVND (reference sequence). There are 15 residues in the CDR3. V shed 4 bases and J 4 bases; nucleotides not matched to a gene: 6.

J is TRBJ1-2 and V is TRBV7-8, with 7 bases that match TRBD1. Trimming at V came to 5 bases and at J to 7 bases, leaving 10 bases not matched to a gene. The length of the CDR3 is 14 residues. CDR1 SGHVS and CDR2 FQNEAQ come from the germline V gene. The CDR3 protein is CASSLDRVKVGYTF. The CDR3 DNA follows: TGTGCCAGCAGCCTAGACAGGGTAAAGGTTGGCTACACCTTC.

This clone was recorded only once. J is TRBJ1-2 and V is TRBV28; a weak D match, TRBD1 (5 bases). Per the germline V gene, CDR1 is MDHEN and CDR2 is SYDVKM. There are 14 residues in the CDR3. V gave up 7 bases and J gave up 6 bases, with 18 bases separating them. The CDR3 reads CASNLGRDLHGYTF. CDR3 coding DNA: TGTGCCAGCAACTTAGGGAGGGACCTCCATGGCTACACCTTC.

The chain couples TRBV5-1 to TRBJ2-1, with 7 bases lining up with TRBD2. V trimming: 2 bases; J trimming: 4 bases; junction bases outside the gene matches: 6. The CDR3 runs 15 residues. Germline values: CDR1 SGHRS, CDR2 YFSETQ. CDR3: CASSFLAGAYNEQFF. CDR3 DNA sequence: TGCGCCAGCAGCTTTTTGGCGGGAGCGTACAATGAGCAGTTCTTC. The full variable domain, in which reference TRBV5-1 and TRBJ2-1 provide the parts outside the CDR3, is KAGVTQTPRYLIKTRGQQVTLSCSPISGHRSVSWYQQTPGQGLQFLFEYFSETQRNKGNFPGRFSGRQFSNSRSEMNVSTLELGDSALYLCASSFLAGAYNEQFFGPGTRLTVL.

V gene TRBV7-2 combines with J gene TRBJ1-1; maybe TRBD1 (6 bases). Germline V gene sequence: CDR1 SGHTA, CDR2 FQGNSA. Trimming took 1 base from V and 5 from J, leaving 11 bases between them. There are 14 residues in the CDR3. This CDR3 reads CASSLEGVWTEAFF. The CDR3 DNA reads TGTGCCAGCAGCTTAGAGGGGGTGTGGACTGAAGCTTTCTTT.

The V call is TRBV24-1, the J call TRBJ2-3, with D tentatively TRBD2 (6 bases). The CDR3 extends over 14 amino acids. Trimming pared 3 bases from V and 4 bases from J, leaving 10 bases between. Germline CDR1 is KGHDR and CDR2 is SFDVKD. The CDR3 protein is CATSDSGGADTQYF. CDR3 nucleotides: TGTGCCACCAGTGATAGTGGCGGGGCAGATACGCAGTATTTT.